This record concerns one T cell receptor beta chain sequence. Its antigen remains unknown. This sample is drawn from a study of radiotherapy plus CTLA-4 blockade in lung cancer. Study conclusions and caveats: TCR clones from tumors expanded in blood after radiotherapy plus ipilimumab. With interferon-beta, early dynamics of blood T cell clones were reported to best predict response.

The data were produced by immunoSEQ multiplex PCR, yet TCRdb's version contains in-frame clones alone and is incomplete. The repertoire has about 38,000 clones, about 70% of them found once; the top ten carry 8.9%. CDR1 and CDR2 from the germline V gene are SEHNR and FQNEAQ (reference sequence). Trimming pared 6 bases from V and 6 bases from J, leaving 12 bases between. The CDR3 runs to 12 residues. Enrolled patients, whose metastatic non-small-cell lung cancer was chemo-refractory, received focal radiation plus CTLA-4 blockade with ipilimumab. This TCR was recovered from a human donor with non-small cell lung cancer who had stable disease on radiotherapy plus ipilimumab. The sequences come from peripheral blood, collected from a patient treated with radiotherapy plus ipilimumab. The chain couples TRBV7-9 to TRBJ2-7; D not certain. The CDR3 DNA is TGTGCCAGCAGGGCCCTATCGCTCGAGCAGTACTTC. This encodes CASRALSLEQYF.